Below are 24 T cell receptor beta chains sequenced from a single sample in a study of T cell repertoires in cytomegalovirus infection. TCRdb independently ran MiXCR on the reads; one entry per CDR3 protein. Of 150,000 to 190,000 distinct CDR3 sequences in the sample, less than 25% were seen once. Material for sequencing was PBMCs. Receptors were obtained from a human donor in good health (CMV status not recorded). Some clones in this sample may be carry-over from other donors' samples.

The chain recombines TRBV27 with TRBJ2-3, with 7 positions matching TRBD2. This CDR3 has 15 residues. CDR1 and CDR2 from the germline V gene are MNHEY and SMNVEV (reference sequence). The V segment lost 2 bases and the J segment 2 bases; nucleotides outside the gene matches: 4. CDR3 in amino acids: CASSLGEGLTDTQYF. CDR3 nucleotides: TGTGCCAGCAGTTTAGGGGAGGGCCTCACAGATACGCAGTATTTT.

The J gene is TRBJ1-1, the V gene TRBV6-5; 7 nucleotides line up with TRBD1. V lost 6 bases to trimming and J lost 0 bases; unmatched junction nucleotides: 10. This CDR3 contains 16 residues. The germline gives CDR1 MNHEY, CDR2 SVGAGI. In DNA form, the CDR3 reads TGTGCCAGCAGCCGTTTAAAGGGGGCCATGAACACTGAAGCTTTCTTT. The encoded protein is CASSRLKGAMNTEAFF.

In regard to this clonotype: At one of its ends the junction is not consistent with the germline gene, which may arise from a read error. V is TRBV7-6 and J is TRBJ2-7; 8 nucleotides line up with TRBD1. Per germline, CDR1 SGHVS and CDR2 FNYEAQ. The CDR3 has 14 residues. The CDR3 nucleotides are TGTGCCAGCAGCTTACAGGGGGCCGGCTACGAGCAGCACTTC. Amino acids: CASSLQGAGYEQHF. Together with reference TRBV7-6 and TRBJ2-7, the CDR3 gives the full variable domain: GAGVSQSPRYKVTKRGQDVALRCDPISGHVSLYWYRQALGQGPEFLTYFNYEAQQDKSGLPNDRFSAERPEGSISTLTIQRTEQRDSAMYRCASSLQGAGYEQHFGPGTRLTVT.

This chain connects TRBV7-9 to TRBJ1-1; weak D call: TRBD1 (5 bases). Germline lookup yields CDR1 SEHNR and CDR2 FQNEAQ (reference sequence). CDR3 length: 13 residues. The V end was cut by 5 bases, the J end by 10 bases, with 17 bases between. CDR3 amino acids: CASSPLETAGAFF. Written as DNA, the CDR3 is TGTGCCAGCAGCCCCCTGGAGACAGCGGGAGCTTTCTTT.

The chain joins TRBV6-5 to TRBJ2-7, with 9 bases identical to TRBD2. Trimming cost V 5 bases and J 2 bases; bases outside gene matches: 7. The germline V gene encodes CDR1 MNHEY and CDR2 SVGAGI. The CDR3 runs to 15 residues. The CDR3 is CASSPPTSGTYEQYF. CDR3 DNA: TGTGCCAGCAGTCCCCCGACTAGCGGAACCTACGAGCAGTACTTC.

This clonotype showed up many times. This chain joins TRBV7-2 and TRBJ2-2; possibly TRBD1 or TRBD2 for D (5 bases each). This CDR3 contains 15 residues. Per germline, CDR1 SGHTA and CDR2 FQGNSA. V lost 0 bases to trimming and J lost 3 bases, with 8 bases between them. In nucleotides, the CDR3 is TGTGCCAGCAGCTTAGCTATGGGGGACACCGGGGAGCTGTTTTTT. This encodes CASSLAMGDTGELFF.

The genes are TRBV6-5 and TRBJ2-5; TRBD2 matches at 11 bases. Trimming cost V 6 bases and J 14 bases; bases outside gene matches: 8. The CDR3 sequence is 12 residues long. Germline loops: CDR1 MNHEY, CDR2 SVGAGI. CDR3 nucleotides: TGTGCCAGCAGGGAGACTAGCGGGACCCCCTACTTC. This translates into CASRETSGTPYF.

This clonotype has a count of ten or more. CDR3 residues: CASSLEGFGTNEKLFF. DNA of the CDR3: TGTGCCAGCAGCTTAGAGGGGTTCGGGACTAATGAAAAACTGTTTTTT. The chain joins TRBV7-8 to TRBJ1-4; tentatively, D is TRBD1 (5 bases). CDR3 length: 16 amino acids. The germline V gene encodes CDR1 SGHVS and CDR2 FQNEAQ. Trimming left V 1 base short and J 2 bases short, with 11 bases between.

There are many counts of this clonotype. The rearrangement links TRBV7-6 to TRBJ2-7; no clear D gene. Per the germline V gene, CDR1 is SGHVS and CDR2 is FNYEAQ. Between the trimmed V and J ends, which lost 1 base and 3 bases, there was a span of 7 bases. The CDR3 is 13 amino acids. CDR3 amino acids: CASSLGLLYEQYF. In nucleotides, the CDR3 is TGTGCCAGCAGCTTAGGGCTTCTCTACGAGCAGTACTTC.

In its sample, this clonotype was seen many times. V and J are TRBV7-6 and TRBJ2-1, with a possible D match to TRBD1 (5 bases). V gave up 2 bases and J gave up 6 bases, with 17 bases separating them. The germline CDR1 and CDR2 sequences are SGHVS and FNYEAQ. This CDR3 comprises 16 residues. The chain's CDR3 is CASSLRGGEAGNEQFF. CDR3 nucleotide sequence: TGTGCCAGCAGCTTAAGGGGCGGTGAAGCTGGCAATGAGCAGTTCTTC.

In its sample, this clonotype was seen many times. The chain combines TRBV7-2 with TRBJ2-2; TRBD2 aligns across 8 bases. V dropped 7 bases and J dropped 6; count of bases not matched to a gene: 7. CDR1 and CDR2 from the germline V gene are SGHTA and FQGNSA. The CDR3 spans 14 residues. Here the CDR3 DNA reads TGTGCCAGCAATCCGGGACTAGGGGCCGGGGAGCTGTTTTTT. Protein: CASNPGLGAGELFF.

This clonotype is medium-sized (0.01 to 0.1%) within its sample. The chain combines TRBV7-6 with TRBJ2-7; D gene unclear. There are 12 residues in the CDR3. Germline V gene data show CDR1 as SGHVS and CDR2 as FNYEAQ. V was cut by 2 bases and J by 7 bases, with 9 bases left in between. In DNA form, the CDR3 reads TGTGCCAGCAGCTTAAGGATGGGGGAGCAGTACTTC. Encoded protein: CASSLRMGEQYF.

This clonotype was counted ten times or more. The J gene is TRBJ1-2, the V gene TRBV7-2, with TRBD1 matching over 8 bases. The CDR3 has 16 residues. The V gene's germline CDR1 is SGHTA and CDR2 FQGNSA. The V and J ends lost 2 bases and 0 bases, in that order; junction bases with no gene match: 5. CDR3 in DNA: TGTGCCAGCAGCTTACCGGGACAGGAAGCTAACTATGGCTACACCTTC. It translates to CASSLPGQEANYGYTF.

This clonotype occurred a few times. V gene TRBV6-5 combines with J gene TRBJ2-7, with a weak D call TRBD1 (6 bases). V was clipped by 6 bases and J by 1 base, with 10 bases between them. Per the germline V gene, CDR1 is MNHEY and CDR2 is SVGAGI. This CDR3 comprises 13 residues. CDR3 sequence (DNA): TGTGCCAGCAGATTAGGACAGTCCTACGAGCAGTACTTC. Translated, it gives CASRLGQSYEQYF.

This clonotype has more than one count but fewer than ten. The chain links TRBV29-1 to TRBJ2-1; 9 bases are shared with TRBD2. CDR3 length: 14 residues. The germline V gene encodes CDR1 SQVTM and CDR2 ANQGSEA. The junction had 6 bases not matched to a gene; V was cut back by 1 base and J by 8 bases. The CDR3 nucleotides are TGCAGCGTTGAAGTGGCTAGCGGGATCGATGAGCAGTTCTTC. Translation: CSVEVASGIDEQFF.

This clonotype appeared many times. The genes are TRBV29-1 and TRBJ1-1, with D possibly TRBD1 on 6 matching bases. Trimming cost V 4 bases and J 0 bases, with 12 bases left between them. From germline, CDR1 is SQVTM and CDR2 ANQGSEA. The CDR3 is made up of 14 amino acids. CDR3 sequence (DNA): TGCAGCGTTGGCTTGGGGGGGCTGAACACTGAAGCTTTCTTT. This encodes CSVGLGGLNTEAFF.

The genes are TRBV19 and TRBJ1-1; D gene unclear. Between the trimmed V and J ends, which lost 3 bases and 5 bases, there was a span of 10 bases. Germline V gives CDR1 LNHDA, CDR2 SQIVND (reference sequence). This CDR3 has 13 residues. The CDR3 DNA sequence: TGTGCCAGTAGTATTCCGACCGGGACTGAAGCTTTCTTT. This encodes CASSIPTGTEAFF.

This clonotype was counted only a few times. This chain connects TRBV7-9 to TRBJ2-1; 9 bases match TRBD2. The CDR3 covers 15 residues. Germline trimming cut 2 bases from V and 6 bases from J; bases unmatched to any gene: 5. The germline gives CDR1 SEHNR, CDR2 FQNEAQ (reference sequence). This CDR3 reads CASSLRAGGPNEQFF. As DNA, the CDR3 is TGTGCCAGCAGCTTACGGGCGGGAGGGCCCAATGAGCAGTTCTTC. Complete variable domain (other parts from reference TRBV7-9 and TRBJ2-1): DTGVSQNPRHKITKRGQNVTFRCDPISEHNRLYWYRQTLGQGPEFLTYFQNEAQLEKSRLLSDRFSAERPKGSFSTLEIQRTEQGDSAMYLCASSLRAGGPNEQFFGPGTRLTVL.

The V and J genes are TRBV12-3 or TRBV12-4 and TRBJ2-3; TRBD1 might be the D (6 bases). The CDR3 loop spans 14 amino acids. V was shortened by 5 bases and J by 1 base, with 10 bases between the two germline ends. The CDR3 nucleotides read TGTGCCAGCAGTCCAGGGGCTGGCACAGATACGCAGTATTTT. Translating gives CASSPGAGTDTQYF.

This clonotype was seen only a few times. CDR3: CASSFGGPPYEQYF. The CDR3 nucleotides are TGTGCCAGCAGTTTCGGGGGACCCCCCTACGAGCAGTACTTC. V gene TRBV6-2 or TRBV6-3 combines with J gene TRBJ2-7; a possible D gene is TRBD2 (6 bases). Germline CDR1 reads MNHEY; CDR2 reads SVGEGT. The ends were cut back, 4 bases at V and 2 bases at J, with 12 bases in the middle. This CDR3 contains 14 residues.

The chain carries TRBV20-1 and TRBJ1-5; 8 bases map to TRBD1. The V gene end was trimmed by 2 bases and the J gene end by 2 bases; junction bases not matched to a gene: 8. The CDR3 totals 16 residues. The germline gives CDR1 DFQATT, CDR2 SNEGSKA (reference sequence). As DNA, the CDR3 is TGCAGTGCTAGAAGGGACAGGACGGCCGGCAATCAGCCCCAGCATTTT. Translating it yields CSARRDRTAGNQPQHF.

V and J are TRBV6-2 or TRBV6-3 and TRBJ2-1; D ambiguous. CDR1 MNHEY and CDR2 SVGEGT come from the germline V gene. The CDR3 spans 14 residues. The V gene lost 2 bases and the J gene lost 3 bases, with 8 bases spanning the gap. CDR3 loop: CASSYHLGYNEQFF. As DNA, the CDR3 is TGTGCCAGCAGTTACCATCTGGGCTACAATGAGCAGTTCTTC.

In its sample, this clonotype was seen once. J is TRBJ2-7 and V is TRBV28; 7 bases line up with TRBD1. Gene TRBJ2-1 matches the end of the DNA better, so the J call may be wrong. The CDR3 runs 14 residues. Germline V gene data show CDR1 as MDHEN and CDR2 as SYDVKM. This CDR3 reads CASSLKRGLGEQFF. DNA for the CDR3: TGTGCCAGCAGTTTAAAAAGGGGGCTCGGAGAGCAGTTCTTC.

V and J are TRBV4-3 and TRBJ1-4; TRBD1 might be the D (6 bases). CDR1 is LGHNA, CDR2 YSLEER, per germline. The CDR3 is made up of 18 amino acids. V was shortened by 4 bases and J by 3 bases, with 21 bases between the two germline ends. CDR3 region: CASSLATTGKGANEKLFF. CDR3 DNA sequence: TGCGCCAGCAGCCTCGCGACTACAGGGAAAGGGGCTAATGAAAAACTGTTTTTT.